This TCR beta chain came from a study of T cell responses to AZD1222 COVID-19 vaccine. V was clipped by 2 bases and J by 7 bases, with 12 bases between them. The CDR3 consists of 13 residues. The germline V gene encodes CDR1 SGHRS and CDR2 YFSETQ. Sequenced by immunoSEQ multiplex PCR; TCRdb stores in-frame clones only, minus some. The sample holds some 120,000 clones; approximately 90% are singletons and the top ten take about 3%. The chain is built from TRBV5-1 and TRBJ1-2; the D gene is possibly TRBD1 (6 bases). The source material was peripheral blood, sampled 28 days after the second AZD1222 dose. The receptor was isolated from an adult who received the AZD1222 COVID-19 vaccine. The CDR3 protein is CASSFQGSGGYTF. The CDR3 nucleotides are TGCGCCAGCAGCTTCCAGGGGAGTGGTGGCTACACCTTC.